The 25 T cell receptor beta chains below all came from one sample that was sequenced in a study of T-cell reconstitution after alpha-beta-depleted transplantation in children. Unique molecular identifiers were used to barcode this TCRbeta library. TCRdb redid the calling of the PCR reads with MiXCR, one entry per CDR3 protein. Of around 600,000 distinct CDR3 sequences in the sample, roughly 10% were seen once. The sample consisted of PBMCs from the stem cell graft donor, taken from the stem cell graft. The source is a human donor who donated a stem cell graft to a child with acute myeloid leukemia.

This clonotype has at least ten counts. The rearrangement uses TRBV12-3 or TRBV12-4 and TRBJ2-2; D is perhaps TRBD2 (5 bases). Trimming removed 4 bases from V and 1 base from J, with 10 bases in between. This CDR3 has 15 residues. The CDR3 nucleotides are TGTGCCAGCAGTTCAATGGCGGGGAACACCGGGGAGCTGTTTTTT. Residues: CASSSMAGNTGELFF.

The V and J genes are TRBV29-1 and TRBJ2-1, with unresolved D. The CDR3 length is 11 residues. The germline CDR1 and CDR2 sequences are SQVTM and ANQGSEA. Trimming pared 7 bases from V and 6 bases from J, leaving 10 bases between. The CDR3, as DNA: TGCAGCGGCGACGACCTCAATGAGCAGTTCTTC. This encodes CSGDDLNEQFF.

This clonotype appeared a few times. The gene calls are TRBV28 and TRBJ1-3; tentative D call: TRBD1 (5 bases). Germline lookup yields CDR1 MDHEN and CDR2 SYDVKM. The V gene lost 7 bases and the J gene lost 4 bases, with 20 bases spanning the gap. The CDR3 length is 16 residues. CDR3 bases: TGTGCCAGCACTGGAGGCGGGGCCGCGAGGGGAAACACCATATATTTT. This encodes CASTGGGAARGNTIYF.

The rearrangement uses TRBV6-1 and TRBJ1-6; D uncertain. The CDR3 consists of 15 residues. Trimming removed 6 bases at V and 10 bases at J, with 19 bases between. Per the germline V gene, CDR1 is MNHNS and CDR2 is SASEGT. The CDR3 here is CASSPPRTARSPLHF. CDR3 DNA: TGTGCCAGCAGCCCTCCACGGACCGCCAGGTCACCCCTCCACTTT.

The genes are TRBV3-1 and TRBJ2-4, with D possibly being TRBD2 (5 bases). Germline CDR1 reads LGHDT; CDR2 reads YNNKEL (reference sequence). The CDR3 loop spans 14 amino acids. Trimming shortened V by 0 bases and J by 15 bases, and 18 bases separated the two germline ends. Here the CDR3 DNA reads TGTGCCAGCAGCCAAGATCTCGGGATAGGGATCCGGTACTTC. It codes for CASSQDLGIGIRYF.

The rearrangement joins TRBV6-5 to TRBJ1-5; possibly TRBD1 for D (6 bases). Looked up from germline, CDR1 is MNHEY and CDR2 is SVGAGI. The CDR3 runs to 15 residues. Trimming pared 4 bases from V and 7 bases from J, leaving 17 bases between. CDR3 sequence reads: CASSSHREVGQPQHF. CDR3 coding DNA: TGTGCCAGCAGTTCCCACAGGGAGGTGGGGCAGCCCCAGCATTTT.

This clonotype occurred a few times. The genes are TRBV9 and TRBJ2-2, with D possibly being TRBD2 (6 bases). The CDR3 totals 16 residues. Trimming cost V 5 bases and J 0 bases, with 14 bases left between them. Germline V gene sequence: CDR1 SGDLS, CDR2 YYNGEE. In nucleotides, the CDR3 is TGTGCCAGCAGATTTGGACTAACACCGAACACCGGGGAGCTGTTTTTT. This encodes CASRFGLTPNTGELFF.

About this clonotype: Since a much larger clone is just one base distant, this may be a read error. The chain has TRBV7-2 and TRBJ2-1, with 9 bases lining up with TRBD1. Germline loops: CDR1 SGHTA, CDR2 FQGNSA. The CDR3 is 15 residues long. The CDR3 is CASSFRTGDYNERFF. Written as DNA, the CDR3 is TGTGCCAGCAGCTTCAGGACAGGGGACTACAATGAGCGGTTCTTC.

This clonotype showed up just a few times. The chain recombines TRBV5-1 with TRBJ2-3, with D tentatively TRBD1 (5 bases). V shed 0 bases and J shed 4 bases, with 9 bases lying between them. There are 14 residues in the CDR3. CDR1 and CDR2 (germline): SGHRS, YFSETQ. CDR3 sequence reads: CASSLAWGADTQYF. The CDR3 DNA reads as TGCGCCAGCAGCTTGGCGTGGGGCGCAGATACGCAGTATTTT. Filled out from reference TRBV5-1 and TRBJ2-3, the complete variable domain reads KAGVTQTPRYLIKTRGQQVTLSCSPISGHRSVSWYQQTPGQGLQFLFEYFSETQRNKGNFPGRFSGRQFSNSRSEMNVSTLELGDSALYLCASSLAWGADTQYFGPGTRLTVL.

In this sample, this clonotype turned up a few times. V usage is TRBV20-1 and J usage is TRBJ2-1, with D possibly being TRBD1 or TRBD2 (5 bases each). V lost 6 bases and J lost 9, with 30 bases in between. The CDR3 totals 17 residues. Per germline, CDR1 DFQATT and CDR2 SNEGSKA (reference sequence). CDR3 bases: TGCAGTGCGGGAAAGCGGCTCACTTACCCATCAAGGGGTGAGCAGTTCTTC. Residues: CSAGKRLTYPSRGEQFF.

Points on this clonotype: At one boundary the junction diverges from the germline segment, which might be a read error. This chain joins TRBV13 and TRBJ2-7; D call uncertain. Germline loops: CDR1 PRHDT, CDR2 FYEKMQ (reference sequence). The CDR3 length is 14 residues. The CDR3 nucleotides read TGTGCCAGCAGCCCGGAGTTCAGAGCCTACGAGCAGTGCTTC. It is translated as CASSPEFRAYEQCF.

This rearrangement joins TRBV5-1 to TRBJ2-3; D remains unclear. This CDR3 has 12 residues. Germline loops: CDR1 SGHRS, CDR2 YFSETQ. V lost 4 bases and J lost 6, with 9 bases in between. In DNA form, the CDR3 reads TGCGCCAGCAGCGGTAACTTGGATACGCAGTATTTT. Translating gives CASSGNLDTQYF.

V and J are TRBV7-9 and TRBJ2-1, with 10 positions matching TRBD2. Germline lookup yields CDR1 SEHNR and CDR2 FQNEAQ (reference sequence). The CDR3 contains 15 residues. V shed 4 bases, J shed 12 bases, and the junction held 12 bases outside the gene matches. CDR3 bases: TGTGCCAGCAGCTCAACCGGGACTAGCGCTAAGGGGCAGTTCTTC. Its protein is CASSSTGTSAKGQFF. Full variable domain (missing parts from reference TRBV7-9 and TRBJ2-1): DTGVSQNPRHKITKRGQNVTFRCDPISEHNRLYWYRQTLGQGPEFLTYFQNEAQLEKSRLLSDRFSAERPKGSFSTLEIQRTEQGDSAMYLCASSSTGTSAKGQFFGPGTRLTVL.

Ten or more counts support this clonotype. This chain uses TRBV5-1 with TRBJ2-7, with D perhaps TRBD1 (5 bases). Germline assignment: CDR1 SGHRS and CDR2 YFSETQ. The CDR3 loop spans 13 amino acids. V was cut by 7 bases and J by 5 bases, with 16 bases left in between. CDR3 coding DNA: TGCGCCAGCTCTCCCCGAATAGGGGACGAGCAGTACTTC. Its translation: CASSPRIGDEQYF.

This clonotype was observed at least ten times. The V call is TRBV7-2, the J call TRBJ2-2; 11 bases are shared with TRBD1. From germline, CDR1 is SGHTA and CDR2 FQGNSA. The CDR3 totals 15 residues. Losses at the gene ends were 8 bases for V and 6 bases for J; bases not matched to a gene: 8. CDR3 in DNA: TGTGCCAGCGACCCTGAGGGACAGGGGGCCGGGGAGCTGTTTTTT. Its protein is CASDPEGQGAGELFF.

This clonotype was counted between two and nine times. This chain uses TRBV5-1 with TRBJ2-5, with D perhaps TRBD2 (5 bases). Between the trimmed V and J ends, which lost 5 bases and 5 bases, there was a span of 13 bases. The V gene's germline CDR1 is SGHRS and CDR2 YFSETQ. CDR3 size: 13 residues. This CDR3 is CASRMEARETQYF. The CDR3 DNA is TGCGCCAGCAGAATGGAGGCTCGGGAGACCCAGTACTTC.

This clonotype was seen at least ten times. The gene calls are TRBV6-4 and TRBJ2-1; 13 bases are a match to TRBD2. CDR3 length: 14 residues. V lost 5 bases to trimming and J lost 15 bases; unmatched junction nucleotides: 10. Germline V gives CDR1 MRHNA, CDR2 SNTAGT. CDR3 in amino acids: CASSITSGRVDLFF. Written as DNA, the CDR3 is TGTGCCAGCAGTATTACTAGCGGGAGGGTCGACCTGTTCTTC.

This clonotype was seen a few times. V and J are TRBV11-2 and TRBJ2-4; D is unresolved. There are 15 residues in the CDR3. Germline V gene data show CDR1 as SGHAT and CDR2 as FQNNGV. V lost 5 bases to trimming and J lost 9 bases, with 20 bases between them. The CDR3 nucleotides read TGTGCCAGCAGCGGGGTGTTGTCCGTCGCTTCCATTCAGTACTTC. Protein: CASSGVLSVASIQYF.

The CDR3 loop reads CASSLVGSDRGSYEQYF. The CDR3 nucleotides are TGTGCCAGCAGCTTAGTCGGGTCGGACAGAGGCTCCTACGAGCAGTACTTC. The chain joins TRBV7-2 to TRBJ2-7, with D perhaps TRBD1 (6 bases). CDR3 length: 17 amino acids. The V end lost 1 base, the J end lost 0 bases, and 16 bases lay between the germline ends. CDR1 SGHTA and CDR2 FQGNSA come from the germline V gene.

Only a few counts were recorded for this clonotype. The V and J genes are TRBV29-1 and TRBJ2-1; 10 bases are a match to TRBD1. The CDR3 covers 13 residues. J lost 1 base, V lost 6 bases, and 0 bases had no gene match. From germline, CDR1 is SQVTM and CDR2 ANQGSEA. The CDR3 region has the DNA TGCAGCGTGGGACAGGGGTCCTACAATGAGCAGTTCTTC. Its protein product is CSVGQGSYNEQFF.

This clonotype has more than one count but fewer than ten. CDR3 residues: CASSFTGADRSGANVLTF. The DNA for the CDR3 is TGTGCCAGCAGCTTTACAGGAGCCGATCGCTCTGGGGCCAACGTCCTGACTTTC. This rearrangement joins TRBV13 to TRBJ2-6; D might be TRBD1 (5 bases). Germline V CDR1 and CDR2: PRHDT, FYEKMQ (reference sequence). The CDR3 contains 18 residues. V lost 3 bases, J lost 0 bases, and 15 bases lay in between.

J is TRBJ2-2 and V is TRBV9; the D gene is possibly TRBD2 (5 bases). The V end was cut by 4 bases, the J end by 6 bases, with 13 bases between. CDR3 size: 14 residues. CDR1 is SGDLS, CDR2 YYNGEE, per germline. The chain's CDR3 is CASSPHAGPGELFF. The CDR3 DNA is TGTGCCAGCAGCCCACACGCGGGTCCCGGGGAGCTGTTTTTT.

This clonotype has just a few counts. V and J are TRBV20-1 and TRBJ2-3; 13 nucleotides align to TRBD2. The CDR3 loop spans 15 amino acids. The trim removed 5 bases at V and 4 bases at J, leaving 6 bases unmatched. Looked up from germline, CDR1 is DFQATT and CDR2 is SNEGSKA (reference sequence). As DNA, the CDR3 is TGCAGTGCTCCGCCGGGACTAGCGGGACCAGATACGCAGTATTTT. Protein: CSAPPGLAGPDTQYF.

This clonotype occurred many times. J is TRBJ1-3 and V is TRBV6-5; D is unresolved. V dropped 4 bases and J dropped 0 bases, with 4 bases sitting between them. Germline V gene data show CDR1 as MNHEY and CDR2 as SVGAGI. The CDR3 extends over 13 amino acids. CDR3 nucleotides: TGTGCCAGCAGTTCCATCTCTGGAAACACCATATATTTT. It specifies CASSSISGNTIYF.

The genes are TRBV9 and TRBJ2-1; D tentatively fits TRBD1 or TRBD2 (5 bases each). Trimming left V 4 bases short and J 5 bases short, with 22 bases between. The CDR3 sequence is 17 residues long. Germline CDR1 is SGDLS and CDR2 is YYNGEE. The CDR3: CASSTHGANENNNEQFF. The CDR3 DNA reads as TGTGCCAGCAGCACCCACGGGGCAAACGAAAACAACAATGAGCAGTTCTTC.